What follows are 13 T cell receptor beta chains derived from one specimen sequenced in a study of T cell responses to AZD1222 COVID-19 vaccine. Clones were read by immunoSEQ multiplex PCR, and TCRdb kept only the in-frame ones, dropping some. In the table there are approximately 140,000 clones, about nine tenths of which are singletons. Source: peripheral blood, taken on day 0 of AZD1222 vaccination. The receptors originated from an adult in good health.

The chain joins TRBV7-8 to TRBJ2-7; D is perhaps TRBD1 (6 bases). The CDR3 has 12 residues. The germline V gene encodes CDR1 SGHVS and CDR2 FQNEAQ. Trimming stripped 5 bases from V and 2 bases from J, with 7 bases between. CDR3 bases: TGTGCCAGCAGCCGGGACACCTACGAGCAGTACTTC. Translated: CASSRDTYEQYF.

The chain links TRBV11-3 to TRBJ2-5; 12 nucleotides agree with TRBD2. Per the germline V gene, CDR1 is SGHNT and CDR2 is YENEEA. This CDR3 is built from 15 residues. V was clipped by 8 bases and J by 5 bases; unmatched bases: 9. The chain's CDR3 is CASGASGRGGETQYF. The CDR3 bases are TGTGCCAGCGGTGCTAGCGGGAGGGGCGGGGAGACCCAGTACTTC.

The rearrangement joins TRBV9 to TRBJ1-5; the D is unclear. CDR1 and CDR2 from the germline V gene are SGDLS and YYNGEE. With 1 base removed from V and 9 bases from J, the gap between germline ends came to 14 bases. This CDR3 has 14 residues. The CDR3: CASSVSHEALPQHF. CDR3 nucleotide sequence: TGTGCCAGCAGCGTATCCCACGAAGCTTTGCCCCAGCATTTT.

This clone has only a few counts. The chain combines TRBV5-1 with TRBJ1-1, with D maybe TRBD1 (5 bases). This CDR3 spans 14 amino acids. Germline V gene sequence: CDR1 SGHRS, CDR2 YFSETQ. The ends were cut back, 0 bases at V and 4 bases at J, with 10 bases in the middle. CDR3 in DNA: TGCGCCAGCAGCTTGGGGGCAGGGAGCACTGAAGCTTTCTTT. This translates into CASSLGAGSTEAFF. The variable domain in full, completed from reference TRBV5-1 and TRBJ1-1, reads KAGVTQTPRYLIKTRGQQVTLSCSPISGHRSVSWYQQTPGQGLQFLFEYFSETQRNKGNFPGRFSGRQFSNSRSEMNVSTLELGDSALYLCASSLGAGSTEAFFGQGTRLTVV.

The V and J genes are TRBV19 and TRBJ1-2, with D possibly matching TRBD1 (5 bases). V lost 4 bases and J 4 bases, leaving 22 bases between the germline ends. Germline V gene data show CDR1 as LNHDA and CDR2 as SQIVND (reference sequence). CDR3 length equals 17 residues. The CDR3 region has the DNA TGTGCCAGTAGTAGGGGAGGACAAATCGAACTCGGCTATGGCTACACCTTC. Translating it yields CASSRGGQIELGYGYTF. Together with reference TRBV19 and TRBJ1-2, the CDR3 gives the full variable domain: DGGITQSPKYLFRKEGQNVTLSCEQNLNHDAMYWYRQDPGQGLRLIYYSQIVNDFQKGDIAEGYSVSREKKESFPLTVTSAQKNPTAFYLCASSRGGQIELGYGYTFGSGTRLTVV.

This CDR3 is CATSDLTGELFF. CDR3 DNA: TGTGCCACCAGTGATTTGACTGGGGAGCTGTTTTTT. The rearrangement joins TRBV24-1 to TRBJ2-2; D is undetermined. Germline V lookup: CDR1 KGHDR, CDR2 SFDVKD. V shed 0 bases and J shed 8 bases, with 3 bases lying between them. The CDR3 has 12 residues.

The V and J genes are TRBV29-1 and TRBJ2-3; 11 nucleotides line up with TRBD2. The CDR3 totals 12 residues. Germline CDR1 is SQVTM and CDR2 is ANQGSEA. The CDR3 protein is CSGTSGTDTQYF. The CDR3 DNA reads TGCTCTGGGACTAGCGGAACAGATACGCAGTATTTT.

J is TRBJ2-1 and V is TRBV29-1, with a tentative D call TRBD1 (5 bases). This CDR3 comprises 14 residues. Germline lookup yields CDR1 SQVTM and CDR2 ANQGSEA. V was cut by 3 bases and J by 0 bases, with 9 bases left in between. The CDR3 here is CSVEQGNSYNEQFF. The CDR3, as DNA: TGCAGCGTTGAGCAGGGCAACTCCTACAATGAGCAGTTCTTC.

This chain connects TRBV7-2 to TRBJ1-4, with a weak D call TRBD1 (6 bases). Germline V CDR1 and CDR2: SGHTA, FQGNSA. This CDR3 contains 15 residues. The ends were cut back, 5 bases at V and 6 bases at J, with 16 bases in the middle. This CDR3 is CASSPLSRGDEKLFF. The CDR3 bases are TGTGCCAGCAGCCCACTTTCCAGGGGTGATGAAAAACTGTTTTTT.

The rearrangement links TRBV20-1 to TRBJ1-2; 9 bases align to TRBD1. CDR1 and CDR2 (germline): DFQATT, SNEGSKA (reference sequence). The J segment lost 6 bases and the V segment lost 5 bases, leaving 1 base of the junction unmatched. CDR3 length: 11 residues. This chain's CDR3 is CSAWTGDGYTF. The CDR3 bases are TGCAGTGCTTGGACAGGGGATGGCTACACCTTC.

The J gene is TRBJ2-3, the V gene TRBV7-8; TRBD1 matches 10 bases. The CDR3 is made up of 14 amino acids. The germline V gene encodes CDR1 SGHVS and CDR2 FQNEAQ. V lost 4 bases, J lost 4 bases, and 2 bases stayed unmatched. The CDR3: CASSSGQGPDTQYF. CDR3 in DNA: TGTGCCAGCAGCTCGGGACAGGGGCCAGATACGCAGTATTTT.

The sample holds one count of this clone. The V call is TRBV7-9, the J call TRBJ1-2; weak D call: TRBD1 (6 bases). Per germline, CDR1 SEHNR and CDR2 FQNEAQ (reference sequence). V was pared by 4 bases and J by 7 bases, with 16 bases between. The CDR3 is 14 amino acids. CDR3 sequence: CASSSAGGRGGYTF. The CDR3 DNA sequence: TGTGCCAGCAGCTCGGCGGGGGGGCGTGGTGGCTACACCTTC.

The chain links TRBV5-1 to TRBJ2-3; weak D call: TRBD1 (5 bases). The CDR3 spans 14 residues. The germline gives CDR1 SGHRS, CDR2 YFSETQ. Trimming removed 4 bases from V and 4 bases from J, with 13 bases in between. CDR3 DNA sequence: TGCGCCAGCAGCACCGCGGACACGTCAGATACGCAGTATTTT. Translated: CASSTADTSDTQYF.